A selection of T cell receptor beta chains follows, all from one sample in a study of T cells after yellow fever vaccination. TCRdb analysed the 5' RACE reads with MiXCR anew, one entry per CDR3 protein. In the table there are about 510,000 distinct CDR3 sequences, 21% of which are singletons. This specimen was PBMCs, taken about 20 days after the first yellow fever vaccination. These receptors were taken from a man aged 18 to 35 who received the YFV17D yellow fever vaccine. CDR3s leave out the opening cysteine and the closing phenylalanine or tryptophan. D genes are given only for firm matches.

>TRBV5-1|.
ASSLGTPIGGTIY
>TRBV29-1|TRBD1
SSTGGRWETQY
>TRBV12-3/TRBV12-4|TRBD1
ASSTSGTGANQPQH
>TRBV7-9|.
ASSGAGEAF
>TRBV7-6|.
ASSSGRPRKTQY
>TRBV20-1|TRBD1
SARKTGREKLF
>TRBV4-2|.
ASSQETRAYEQY
>TRBV6-1|.
ASSGNRGASTDTQY
>TRBV5-1|.
ASNTGTYNEQF
>TRBV2|.
ASRTQVYGYT
>TRBV5-1|TRBD1
ASSLVSSVDRASYEQY
>TRBV5-5|.
ASSLRTWGDSPLH
>TRBV20-1|.
SARQGGTYEQY
>TRBV6-1|.
ATGYRDEQDTIY
>TRBV6-5|TRBD2
ASSWGGFGYEQF
>TRBV4-3|.
ASSQDARTGELF
>TRBV29-1|TRBD2
SVQTSGATSTDTQY
>TRBV11-2|TRBD2
ASRFRVPLAGGPRDTQY
>TRBV12-3/TRBV12-4|.
ASSLNGQDTGELF
>TRBV12-3/TRBV12-4|.
ASSQPGSDTQY
>TRBV5-1|TRBD2
ASSGGLAGDTYEQY
>TRBV5-5|TRBD1
ASSLRTGPQAGREQY
>TRBV13|TRBD1
ASSFRSYLGQDSYEQY
>TRBV7-8|.
ASSFRGTHTAEQY
>TRBV20-1|.
SAWGGAEETQY
>TRBV4-3|TRBD1
ASSQRATGASYT
>TRBV7-2|TRBD2
ASSLQAGWTDTQY
>TRBV6-5|TRBD1
ASSYLVDRGGETQY
>TRBV7-2|.
ASSPDRDWNEQF
>TRBV20-1|TRBD1
SALQGLGNQPQH
>TRBV7-2|.
ASSSLGRISSYNEQF
>TRBV28|.
ASKTTGVRLNYGYT
>TRBV2|TRBD1
ARRDRAKNIQY
>TRBV7-2|.
ASSYGRGNTEAF
>TRBV29-1|.
SVVEATEYNEQF
>TRBV19|TRBD1
ASSAGTGVETQY
>TRBV6-2/TRBV6-3|.
ASDRRSQETQY
>TRBV6-5|.
ASSWVGQETQY
>TRBV5-1|TRBD1
ASSRRQGTGELF
>TRBV3-1|TRBD2
ASSQEITSGGANEQF
>TRBV5-4|TRBD2
ASSLSGGGGTDTQY
>TRBV7-3|.
ASSLSAGSGTGELF
>TRBV6-2/TRBV6-3|.
ASSYSGISTDTQY
>TRBV5-4|TRBD2
ASSLGASGGTDTQY
>TRBV11-2|.
ASSTFWQNPRNHFRCQVQY
>TRBV12-3/TRBV12-4|.
ASSRIASNYGYT
>TRBV20-1|.
SARRGPSTDTQY
>TRBV5-6|.
ASIGASGANVLT
>TRBV4-1|.
ASRYNDRLNSPLH
>TRBV7-8|.
ASSLLRETQY
>TRBV5-4|.
ASSLEGPKANYGYT
>TRBV6-1|TRBD2
ATHSGGDADTQY